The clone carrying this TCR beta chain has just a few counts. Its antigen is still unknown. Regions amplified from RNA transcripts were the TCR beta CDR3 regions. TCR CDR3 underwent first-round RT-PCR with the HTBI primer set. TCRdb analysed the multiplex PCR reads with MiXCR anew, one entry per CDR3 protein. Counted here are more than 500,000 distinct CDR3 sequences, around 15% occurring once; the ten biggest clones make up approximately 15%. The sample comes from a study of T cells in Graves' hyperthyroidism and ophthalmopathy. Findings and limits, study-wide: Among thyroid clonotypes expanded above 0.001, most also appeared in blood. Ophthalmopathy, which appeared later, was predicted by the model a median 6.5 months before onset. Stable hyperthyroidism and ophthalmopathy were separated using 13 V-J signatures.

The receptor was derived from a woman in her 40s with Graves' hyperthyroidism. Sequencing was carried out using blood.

In nucleotides, the CDR3 is TGTGCCAGCAGCCCGTCGGGATTAGACGAGCAGTACTTC. This sequence encodes CASSPSGLDEQYF. The V and J genes are TRBV28 and TRBJ2-7, with D maybe TRBD2 (5 bases). V lost 6 bases to trimming and J lost 5 bases, with 14 bases between them. CDR3 size: 13 residues. Germline V gene sequence: CDR1 MDHEN, CDR2 SYDVKM.